A single sample gave rise to the 10 T cell receptor beta chains below, sequenced in a study of T cell repertoires in cytomegalovirus infection. Via MiXCR, TCRdb re-called the reads, giving one row per CDR3 protein. Of fewer than 60,000 distinct CDR3 sequences detected, around 19% appear once; the ten largest clones hold about 82%. The antigens these receptors bind are not known. Here the sequenced sample was CD8+ T cells from cultured PBMCs, taken from culture after CMV antigen stimulation. These receptors all come from a human donor in good health (CMV status not recorded). Some clones in this sample may be carry-over from other donors' samples.

This CDR3 reads CASSPLRGEQETQYF. The CDR3 coding sequence is TGTGCCAGCAGCCCGCTCCGTGGGGAGCAAGAGACCCAGTACTTC. The V and J genes are TRBV7-9 and TRBJ2-5; TRBD2 is a possible D gene (5 bases). Looked up from germline, CDR1 is SEHNR and CDR2 is FQNEAQ (reference sequence). This CDR3 contains 15 residues. Trimming shortened V by 5 bases and J by 2 bases, and 15 bases separated the two germline ends.

The V gene is TRBV7-9, the J gene TRBJ2-7, with 8 bases matching TRBD1. Germline-derived CDR1 and CDR2 are SEHNR and FQNEAQ (reference sequence). The CDR3 is 16 residues long. Trimming cost V 3 bases and J 2 bases; bases outside gene matches: 9. The CDR3 nucleotides are TGTGCCAGCAGCTTTTATCGGACAGGGACCCCCTACGAGCAGTACTTC. Encoded protein: CASSFYRTGTPYEQYF.

The chain links TRBV10-3 to TRBJ2-7; 7 positions match TRBD1. With V trimmed by 4 bases and J by 3 bases, 6 bases remained unmatched. This CDR3 has 14 residues. Germline CDR1 reads ENHRY; CDR2 reads SYGVKD. CDR3 nucleotide sequence: TGTGCCATCAGTGCAGGGGACAGCTTCTACGAGCAGTACTTC. Translating it yields CAISAGDSFYEQYF.

This clonotype was seen more than once but under ten times. The rearrangement uses TRBV7-9 and TRBJ2-5; tentative D call: TRBD2 (5 bases). CDR3 size: 13 residues. The V and J ends lost 8 bases and 1 base respectively, with 11 bases between them. Germline values: CDR1 SEHNR, CDR2 FQNEAQ (reference sequence). The CDR3 spells CASLGGRQETQYF. The CDR3 DNA reads as TGTGCCAGCTTAGGAGGCCGCCAAGAGACCCAGTACTTC.

This clonotype was seen only a few times. This chain links TRBV6-6 with TRBJ2-5; TRBD2 matches 8 bases. V was pared by 7 bases and J by 0 bases, with 7 bases of the junction left unmatched. In germline, CDR1 is MNHNY, CDR2 SVGAGI (reference sequence). This CDR3 region has 15 residues. CDR3: CASISERGYQETQYF. The CDR3 DNA sequence: TGTGCCAGCATCTCGGAGCGGGGGTACCAAGAGACCCAGTACTTC.

The chain recombines TRBV19 with TRBJ1-1; a possible D gene is TRBD1 (5 bases). The length of the CDR3 is 13 residues. In germline, CDR1 is LNHDA, CDR2 SQIVND (reference sequence). The V end was cut by 7 bases, the J end by 2 bases, with 11 bases between. This CDR3 reads CASKTTGNTEAFF. In nucleotides, the CDR3 is TGTGCCAGTAAAACTACAGGAAACACTGAAGCTTTCTTT.

The chain joins TRBV7-6 to TRBJ1-4; TRBD1 is a possible D gene (5 bases). The CDR3 totals 18 residues. V lost 5 bases and J lost 0, with 19 bases in between. The germline gives CDR1 SGHVS, CDR2 FNYEAQ. The CDR3: CASSHLRDSFTTNEKLFF. CDR3 coding DNA: TGTGCCAGCAGCCACCTCCGGGACTCGTTTACAACTAATGAAAAACTGTTTTTT.

The rearrangement uses TRBV5-5 and TRBJ2-1, with 7 nucleotides matching TRBD2. Germline CDR1 SGHKS, CDR2 YYEKEE (reference sequence). This CDR3 spans 15 amino acids. Trimming removed 2 bases from V and 5 bases from J; junction bases left unmatched: 7. The CDR3 DNA follows: TGTGCCAGCAGCTTCGAGGGACTACCGCACAATGAGCAGTTCTTC. It specifies CASSFEGLPHNEQFF.

This clonotype was counted a few times. The gene calls are TRBV28 and TRBJ2-3, with a weak D call TRBD2 (6 bases). Trimming left V 6 bases short and J 4 bases short, with 17 bases between. The V gene's germline CDR1 is MDHEN and CDR2 SYDVKM. This CDR3 spans 15 amino acids. The CDR3 DNA sequence: TGTGCCAGCAGGTCACGGGACTCGGGGGCAGATACGCAGTATTTT. Protein: CASRSRDSGADTQYF.

The gene calls are TRBV10-3 and TRBJ1-2; TRBD1 might be the D (6 bases). The V gene lost 3 bases and the J gene lost 4 bases, with 12 bases spanning the gap. This CDR3 has 14 amino acids. The germline V gene encodes CDR1 ENHRY and CDR2 SYGVKD. CDR3 in DNA: TGTGCCATCAGTGACGTAGGACAGTCCTATGGCTACACCTTC. Translated: CAISDVGQSYGYTF.